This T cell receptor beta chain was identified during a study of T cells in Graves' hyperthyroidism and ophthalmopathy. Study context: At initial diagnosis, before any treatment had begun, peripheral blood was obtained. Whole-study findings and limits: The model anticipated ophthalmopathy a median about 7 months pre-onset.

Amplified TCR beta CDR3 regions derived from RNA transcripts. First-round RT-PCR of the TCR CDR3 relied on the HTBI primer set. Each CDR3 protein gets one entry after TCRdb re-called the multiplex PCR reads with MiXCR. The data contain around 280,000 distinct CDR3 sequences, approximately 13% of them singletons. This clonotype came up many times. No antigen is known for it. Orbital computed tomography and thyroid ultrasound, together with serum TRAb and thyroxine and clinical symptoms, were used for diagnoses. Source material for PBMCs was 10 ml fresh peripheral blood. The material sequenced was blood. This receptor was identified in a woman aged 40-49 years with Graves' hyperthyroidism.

The CDR3 coding sequence is TGTGCCAGCAGTGAAGCCCGGGCTAGCGGGAGATATTGGGAGCAGTACTTC. Translated: CASSEARASGRYWEQYF. This chain connects TRBV2 to TRBJ2-7, with 10 bases identical to TRBD2. This CDR3 has 17 residues. V gave up 0 bases and J gave up 7 bases; unmatched junction bases: 12. Germline CDR1 and CDR2: SNHLY and FYNNEI.